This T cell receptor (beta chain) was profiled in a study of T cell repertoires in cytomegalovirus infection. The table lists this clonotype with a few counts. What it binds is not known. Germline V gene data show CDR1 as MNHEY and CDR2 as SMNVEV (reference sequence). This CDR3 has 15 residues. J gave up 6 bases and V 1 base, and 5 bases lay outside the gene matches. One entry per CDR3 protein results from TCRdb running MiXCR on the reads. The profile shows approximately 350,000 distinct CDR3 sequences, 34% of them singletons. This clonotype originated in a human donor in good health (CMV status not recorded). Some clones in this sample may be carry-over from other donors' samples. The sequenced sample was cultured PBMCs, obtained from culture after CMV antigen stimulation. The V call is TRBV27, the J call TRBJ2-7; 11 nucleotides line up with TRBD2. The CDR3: CASSLLGLAGGEQYF. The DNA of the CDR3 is TGTGCCAGCAGTTTATTGGGTCTAGCGGGAGGCGAGCAGTACTTC.